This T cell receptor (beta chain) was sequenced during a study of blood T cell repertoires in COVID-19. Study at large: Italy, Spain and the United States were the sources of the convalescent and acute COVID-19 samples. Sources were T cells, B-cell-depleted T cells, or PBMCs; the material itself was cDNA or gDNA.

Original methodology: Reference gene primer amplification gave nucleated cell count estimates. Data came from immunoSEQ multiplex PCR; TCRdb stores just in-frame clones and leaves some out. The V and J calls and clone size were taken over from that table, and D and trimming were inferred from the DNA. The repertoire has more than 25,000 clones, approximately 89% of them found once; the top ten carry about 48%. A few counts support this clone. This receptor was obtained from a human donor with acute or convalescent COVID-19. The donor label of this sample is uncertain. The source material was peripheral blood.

The CDR3 loop reads CAISDLQSYEQYF. The CDR3 nucleotides read TGTGCCATCAGTGATCTACAGTCCTACGAGCAGTACTTC. The chain combines TRBV10-3 with TRBJ2-7, with D unresolved. V shed 3 bases and J shed 1 base, with 7 bases lying between them. Germline loops: CDR1 ENHRY, CDR2 SYGVKD. CDR3 length: 13 amino acids.